This TCR beta chain was obtained from a study of response to subunit inactivated influenza vaccine. TCRdb ran MiXCR on the RT-PCR reads and lists one entry per CDR3 protein. The sample yields roughly 180,000 distinct CDR3 sequences, 7.5% to 10% seen once. The CDR3 sequence is 15 residues long. The germline V gene encodes CDR1 ENHRY and CDR2 SYGVKD. Trimming removed 2 bases from V and 3 bases from J; junction bases left unmatched: 2. This clonotype was seen more than once but under ten times. Its antigen remains unknown. Whole-study findings and limits: Authors suggested each seasonal flu vaccination may recruit only limited numbers of new T cells.

The material was non-naive T cells sorted from PBMCs, obtained on the day of vaccination. J is TRBJ2-1 and V is TRBV10-3; 9 nucleotides agree with TRBD2. This receptor was obtained from a man aged 50 to 60 who received an inactivated influenza vaccine. CDR3 DNA sequence: TGTGCCATCAGTGAGCGACTAGCGGTCTACAATGAGCAGTTCTTC. Its translation is CAISERLAVYNEQFF.